This entry lists 16 T cell receptor beta chains sequenced from one sample in a study of cytomegalovirus exposure and HLA in healthy donors. PCR amplification relied on 60 Vbeta primers (plus 13 Jbeta primers). Profiled with immunoSEQ multiplex PCR; TCRdb holds only in-frame clones, not every one. The sample has roughly 130,000 clones; around 83% are singletons. Sequencing was done on a sample of PBMCs. The receptors were sampled from a human donor in good health.

The chain joins TRBV19 to TRBJ2-7; the match to TRBD2 covers 7 bases. V lost 8 bases to trimming and J lost 4 bases; unmatched junction nucleotides: 5. Germline CDR1 LNHDA, CDR2 SQIVND (reference sequence). The CDR3 spans 12 residues. The CDR3 nucleotides are TGTGCCAGTGTCAGCGGGGATTACGAGCAGTACTTC. This codes for CASVSGDYEQYF.

The V gene is TRBV7-3, the J gene TRBJ2-5; tentative D call: TRBD2 (6 bases). TRBJ2-7 explains the end of the DNA better; the J call may be wrong. Germline lookup yields CDR1 SGHTA and CDR2 FQGTGA. CDR3 length: 13 amino acids. CDR3: CASSWGGTYEQYF. CDR3 bases: TGTGCCAGCAGCTGGGGAGGCACCTACGAGCAGTACTTC.

The gene calls are TRBV10-1 and TRBJ2-2, with 8 bases that match TRBD2. CDR1 is WNHNN, CDR2 SYGVQD, per germline (reference sequence). The CDR3 runs to 15 residues. Germline trimming cut 6 bases from V and 4 bases from J; bases unmatched to any gene: 7. The CDR3 here is CASSDSGGGTGELFF. The CDR3 nucleotides are TGCGCCAGCAGCGACAGCGGGGGCGGCACCGGGGAGCTGTTTTTT.

As for this clone: This CDR3 is also generated by other DNA sequences in the sample. The rearrangement links TRBV5-1 to TRBJ1-1; perhaps TRBD1 as D (5 bases). Germline CDR1 and CDR2: SGHRS and YFSETQ. Trimming removed 2 bases at V and 0 bases at J, with 8 bases between. This CDR3 region has 14 residues. The CDR3 protein is CASSLGHLNTEAFF. The CDR3 coding sequence is TGCGCCAGCAGCTTAGGACATCTGAACACTGAAGCTTTCTTT.

The chain recombines TRBV7-8 with TRBJ1-3; D is possibly TRBD1 (5 bases). Trimming shortened V by 1 base and J by 4 bases, and 8 bases separated the two germline ends. Germline V gene data show CDR1 as SGHVS and CDR2 as FQNEAQ. The CDR3 sequence is 14 residues long. The CDR3 is CASSLGGDGNTIYF. Here the CDR3 DNA reads TGTGCCAGCAGCTTAGGGGGGGACGGAAACACCATATATTTT.

The CDR3: CASTPLSGANVLTF. The CDR3 nucleotides are TGTGCCAGTACACCACTCTCTGGGGCCAACGTCCTGACTTTC. This sequence joins TRBV19 and TRBJ2-6; no definite D call. There are 14 residues in the CDR3. The germline CDR1 and CDR2 sequences are LNHDA and SQIVND (reference sequence). Trimming cost V 7 bases and J 0 bases, with 7 bases left between them.

This clone appeared once. The J gene is TRBJ1-1, the V gene TRBV10-1; D is undetermined. The V and J ends lost 3 bases and 4 bases respectively, with 6 bases between them. This CDR3 has 12 residues. CDR1 is WNHNN and CDR2 is SYGVQD in the germline V gene (reference sequence). The CDR3 loop reads CASSDWSTEAFF. CDR3 DNA sequence: TGCGCCAGCAGTGATTGGAGCACTGAAGCTTTCTTT.

The rearrangement uses TRBV5-1 and TRBJ1-6, with no clear D. The V gene lost 0 bases and the J gene lost 7 bases, with 11 bases spanning the gap. CDR3 length: 15 residues. CDR1 and CDR2 from the germline V gene are SGHRS and YFSETQ. CDR3 coding DNA: TGCGCCAGCAGCTTGGCTGGGCCGAACAATTCACCCCTCCACTTT. Its translation is CASSLAGPNNSPLHF.

V and J are TRBV7-5 and TRBJ2-3; TRBD1, the D gene given by the table, was not confirmed from the DNA. TRBV7-5 is termed a pseudogene. The CDR3 contains 18 residues. CDR3 coding DNA: TGTGCCAGAAGCCCGCCCGAAAGGGACAGGCTCAGCACAGATACGCAGTATTTT. Translating it yields CARSPPERDRLSTDTQYF.

This rearrangement joins TRBV9 to TRBJ1-2, with a possible D match to TRBD1 (5 bases). The CDR3 is 13 residues long. In germline, CDR1 is SGDLS, CDR2 YYNGEE. Trimming pared 4 bases from V and 5 bases from J, leaving 12 bases between. CDR3 amino acids: CASSLLGTYGYTF. The DNA of the CDR3 is TGTGCCAGCAGCCTCCTGGGGACTTATGGCTACACCTTC.

The rearrangement uses TRBV6-1 and TRBJ1-2; 7 nucleotides align to TRBD1. V gave up 6 bases and J gave up 8 bases; unmatched junction bases: 12. The length of the CDR3 is 14 residues. CDR1 and CDR2 (germline): MNHNS, SASEGT. CDR3 amino acids: CASSLLGQLEGYTF. DNA of the CDR3: TGTGCCAGCAGCCTACTGGGACAGTTGGAAGGCTACACCTTC.

The chain has TRBV13 and TRBJ1-1, with unresolved D. This CDR3 comprises 15 residues. V dropped 5 bases and J dropped 0 bases, with 13 bases sitting between them. Germline CDR1 and CDR2: PRHDT and FYEKMQ (reference sequence). Here the CDR3 reads CASSARSMVNTEAFF. The DNA of the CDR3 is TGTGCCAGCAGCGCCCGGAGTATGGTGAACACTGAAGCTTTCTTT.

This clone occurred once. This chain joins TRBV5-4 and TRBJ2-2, with 11 bases lining up with TRBD1. Germline V CDR1 and CDR2: SGHNT, YYREEE (reference sequence). The CDR3 is 15 residues long. The trim removed 4 bases at V and 5 bases at J, leaving 4 bases unmatched. CDR3 DNA: TGTGCCAGCAGCATGGGACAGGGGGGTACCGGGGAGCTGTTTTTT. This sequence encodes CASSMGQGGTGELFF.

The rearrangement uses TRBV4-1 and TRBJ1-2, with 7 bases identical to TRBD1. V was pared by 7 bases and J by 2 bases, with 7 bases of the junction left unmatched. There are 14 residues in the CDR3. Germline V lookup: CDR1 MGHRA, CDR2 YSYEKL. The DNA for the CDR3 is TGCGCCAGCACTCCCGACAGGGTCAACTATGGCTACACCTTC. Translation gives CASTPDRVNYGYTF.

In its sample, this clone was seen a few times. V gene TRBV6-6 combines with J gene TRBJ1-2; D gene uncertain. V lost 6 bases to trimming and J lost 4 bases, with 9 bases between them. Germline CDR1 reads MNHNY; CDR2 reads SVGAGI (reference sequence). The CDR3 length is 12 residues. CDR3 nucleotides: TGTGCCAGCAGCAAGGGAGGCTATGGCTACACCTTC. Residues: CASSKGGYGYTF.

This clone has a single count. The genes are TRBV10-3 and TRBJ2-3; D not resolved. This CDR3 has 15 residues. Germline V gives CDR1 ENHRY, CDR2 SYGVKD. Trimming cost V 2 bases and J 5 bases, with 14 bases left between them. This CDR3 is CAISEPTSVGDTQYF. The CDR3 DNA reads as TGTGCCATCAGTGAGCCGACATCTGTGGGAGATACGCAGTATTTT.